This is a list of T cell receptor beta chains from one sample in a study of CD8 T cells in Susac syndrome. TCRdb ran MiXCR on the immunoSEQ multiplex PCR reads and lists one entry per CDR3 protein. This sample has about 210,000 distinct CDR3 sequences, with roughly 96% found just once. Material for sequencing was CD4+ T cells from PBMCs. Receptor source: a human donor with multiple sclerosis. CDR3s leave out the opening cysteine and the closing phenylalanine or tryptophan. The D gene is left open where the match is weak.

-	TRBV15	ATASGYGYT
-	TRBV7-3	ASSLGTPENTQY
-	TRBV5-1	ASSLAGAANTEAF
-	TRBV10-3	AISESGNTEAF
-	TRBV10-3	ASREGQTNIQY
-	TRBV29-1	SVATGVGETQY
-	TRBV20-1	SAPVDSNQPQH
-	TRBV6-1	ASSGWVQETQY
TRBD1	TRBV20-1	SAKRQGPYEQY
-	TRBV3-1	ASSLNTYNTEAF
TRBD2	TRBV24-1	ATGTSGSTGELF
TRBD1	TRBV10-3	AISAGQGGTDTQY
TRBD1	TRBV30	AWSGDRTSYNEQF
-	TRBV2	ASSESGRVGTEAF
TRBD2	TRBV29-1	SAGKAGTSGAYNEQF
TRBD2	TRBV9	ASSGLTSGEQF
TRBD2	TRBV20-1	SAELGLAGAPRTDTQY
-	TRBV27	ASSLSSYNEQF
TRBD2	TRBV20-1	SALAGASNNEQF
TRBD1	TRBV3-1	ASSRVGQASSYEQY
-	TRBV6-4	ASSEFGGDYNEQF
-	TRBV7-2	ASSLGLNTQY
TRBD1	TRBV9	ASSARQGASYGYT
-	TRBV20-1	SAPLTGRDEKLF
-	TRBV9	ASSVVAAGELF
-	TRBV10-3	AISEPPRAF
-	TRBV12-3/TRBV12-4	ASSLGRGKRTYEQY